This T cell receptor (beta chain) was recorded in a study of T cells in Graves' hyperthyroidism and ophthalmopathy. Study background: The blood sample was taken at first diagnosis, before treatment began.

Amplified TCR beta CDR3 regions derived from RNA transcripts. TCR CDR3 regions were first amplified by RT-PCR with HTBI primers. TCRdb re-derived calls from the multiplex PCR reads in MiXCR, one entry per CDR3 protein. The sample has hundreds of thousands of distinct CDR3 sequences, 35% to 40% seen once; the top ten hold 7% to 10%. With a duration under 2 months, the hyperthyroidism was newly diagnosed in patients aged 18 to 65. For this clonotype: The antigen is not known. Mismatch with germline at one junction end may stem from a read error.

This CDR3 has 14 amino acids. From germline, CDR1 is SGHVS and CDR2 FNYEAQ. Findings and caveats of the study: Most thyroid clonotypes that were expanded above 0.001 also turned up in blood.

V usage is TRBV7-6 and J usage is TRBJ2-7, with D uncertain. The sequence derives from a man younger than 35 with Graves' hyperthyroidism. Sequences were obtained from blood. CDR3 residues: CASSPRVESYEQYF. CDR3 coding DNA: TGCGCCAGCAGCCCCCGGGTAGAGTCCTACGAGCAGTACTTC.